This entry lists 16 T cell receptor beta chains sequenced from one sample in a study of T-cell reconstitution after alpha-beta-depleted transplantation in children. For TCRbeta, the library was prepared with unique molecular identifiers. MiXCR, applied by TCRdb to the PCR reads, yields one record per CDR3 protein. The sample comprises approximately 980,000 distinct CDR3 sequences, roughly 29% of which are singletons, and over 25% rests with the top ten. The sample in question was PBMCs, mostly from graft donor cells, obtained 360 days after TCRalphabeta/CD19-depleted stem cell transplant. These receptors all stem from a boy younger than two who had a stem cell transplant for SCID, so the T cells may come from the graft donor.

The rearrangement joins TRBV29-1 to TRBJ1-5; D call uncertain. Between the trimmed V and J ends, which lost 4 bases and 4 bases, there was a span of 11 bases. The CDR3 extends over 13 amino acids. Germline-derived CDR1 and CDR2 are SQVTM and ANQGSEA. DNA of the CDR3: TGCAGCGTTGTAGGTTCGTGGAATCAGCCCCAGCATTTT. This codes for CSVVGSWNQPQHF.

This clonotype was observed at least ten times. The chain links TRBV12-3 or TRBV12-4 to TRBJ1-4, with a possible D match to TRBD1 (6 bases). The CDR3 length is 14 residues. Trimming removed 2 bases from V and 8 bases from J, with 12 bases in between. The CDR3 loop is CASSLRGTGEKLFF. The CDR3, as DNA: TGTGCCAGCAGTTTAAGGGGGACGGGAGAAAAACTGTTTTTT.

This clonotype has at least ten counts. V gene TRBV12-3 or TRBV12-4 combines with J gene TRBJ2-2; D might be TRBD1 (6 bases). V lost 5 bases to trimming and J lost 5 bases, with 6 bases between them. This CDR3 is 12 amino acids long. This CDR3 reads CASSDRTGELFF. The CDR3 DNA follows: TGTGCCAGCAGTGACAGGACCGGGGAGCTGTTTTTT.

This chain connects TRBV19 to TRBJ2-7; D gene uncertain. Trimming stripped 5 bases from V and 0 bases from J, with 11 bases between. The CDR3 consists of 14 residues. Germline V gene lookup returns CDR1 LNHDA and CDR2 SQIVND (reference sequence). The CDR3 protein is CASSRVWSSYEQYF. The CDR3 DNA reads as TGTGCCAGTAGTCGGGTTTGGAGCTCCTACGAGCAGTACTTC.

Concerning this clonotype: A junction end diverges from the germline sequence, so it may reflect a read error. This chain links TRBV15 with TRBJ1-2, with D perhaps TRBD1 (5 bases). In germline, CDR1 is LNHNV, CDR2 YYDKDF (reference sequence). The CDR3 covers 14 residues. The chain's CDR3 is CATSRYTGTENPAF. The CDR3 nucleotides read TGTGCCACCAGCAGATATACCGGGACCGAGAATCCCGCCTTC.

The genes are TRBV28 and TRBJ1-2, with 10 bases that match TRBD1. With V trimmed by 6 bases and J by 6 bases, 4 bases remained unmatched. Germline-derived CDR1 and CDR2 are MDHEN and SYDVKM. This CDR3 spans 13 amino acids. The CDR3 protein is CASRRTGGDGYTF. The CDR3 DNA follows: TGTGCCAGCAGGCGGACAGGGGGAGATGGCTACACCTTC.

The chain uses TRBV20-1 and TRBJ2-5; D is perhaps TRBD1 or TRBD2 (5 bases each). The CDR3 is made up of 14 amino acids. Germline V gives CDR1 DFQATT, CDR2 SNEGSKA (reference sequence). V lost 1 base and J lost 3, with 12 bases in between. In nucleotides, the CDR3 is TGCAGTGCTAGAGTATGGGGGTGGGAAGAGACCCAGTACTTC. Encoded protein: CSARVWGWEETQYF.

The chain recombines TRBV6-1 with TRBJ2-4, with D uncertain. The germline V gene has CDR1 MNHNS and CDR2 SASEGT. The V end lost 5 bases, the J end lost 7 bases, and 12 bases lay between the germline ends. The CDR3 spans 13 residues. The CDR3 DNA sequence: TGTGCCAGCAGTCCCGCGGCAGCCAACATTCAGTACTTC. Translating gives CASSPAAANIQYF.

The V call is TRBV24-1, the J call TRBJ2-5; D perhaps matches TRBD1 (6 bases). Germline V lookup: CDR1 KGHDR, CDR2 SFDVKD. This CDR3 region has 14 residues. Trimming pared 3 bases from V and 5 bases from J, leaving 12 bases between. The CDR3 reads CATSDTGRGETQYF. CDR3 nucleotide sequence: TGTGCCACCAGTGATACAGGGCGAGGGGAGACCCAGTACTTC.

This chain joins TRBV7-8 and TRBJ2-5; 9 positions match TRBD2. Germline values: CDR1 SGHVS, CDR2 FQNEAQ. V was pared by 1 base and J by 5 bases, with 11 bases of the junction left unmatched. CDR3 length equals 17 residues. The CDR3 region is CASSLERIAGAGETQYF. The CDR3 region has the DNA TGTGCCAGCAGCTTAGAGCGTATAGCGGGGGCAGGGGAGACCCAGTACTTC.

The chain couples TRBV7-3 to TRBJ1-1; D perhaps matches TRBD1 (5 bases). This CDR3 comprises 16 residues. Germline V gene sequence: CDR1 SGHTA, CDR2 FQGTGA. V was clipped by 2 bases and J by 1 base, with 14 bases between them. The CDR3 reads CASSLVPGPTNTEAFF. In nucleotides, the CDR3 is TGTGCCAGCAGCTTAGTCCCAGGGCCGACGAACACTGAAGCTTTCTTT. The full variable domain, with the rest looked up from reference TRBV7-3 and TRBJ1-1, is GAGVSQTPSNKVTEKGKYVELRCDPISGHTALYWYRQSLGQGPEFLIYFQGTGAADDSGLPNDRFFAVRPEGSVSTLKIQRTERGDSAVYLCASSLVPGPTNTEAFFGQGTRLTVV.

This clonotype showed up just a few times. The V gene is TRBV7-2, the J gene TRBJ2-3, with 9 bases aligning to TRBD2. Germline trimming cut 5 bases from V and 2 bases from J; bases unmatched to any gene: 8. The CDR3 is 16 amino acids. Germline CDR1 reads SGHTA; CDR2 reads FQGNSA. CDR3 DNA: TGTGCCAGCAGCACCAAGAGCGGGGGGTCCACAGATACGCAGTATTTT. It specifies CASSTKSGGSTDTQYF.

This clonotype came up a few times. The chain uses TRBV3-1 and TRBJ2-5, with TRBD2 identical over 16 bases. Trimming took 3 bases from V and 2 from J; bases not matched to a gene: 15. Germline V gives CDR1 LGHDT, CDR2 YNNKEL (reference sequence). The CDR3 has 21 amino acids. DNA of the CDR3: TGTGCCAGCAGCCACATAACGGGACTAGCGGGGGGGCATCGTATACAAGAGACCCAGTACTTC. Its translation is CASSHITGLAGGHRIQETQYF.

The V and J genes are TRBV27 and TRBJ2-1; D is unclear. The germline V gene has CDR1 MNHEY and CDR2 SMNVEV (reference sequence). The CDR3 runs to 15 residues. Trimming pared 2 bases from V and 4 bases from J, leaving 12 bases between. The CDR3 nucleotides are TGTGCCAGCAGTTTACGCGGTCAGGCTTACAATGAGCAGTTCTTC. As protein: CASSLRGQAYNEQFF.

This clonotype was counted only a few times. The chain links TRBV20-1 to TRBJ1-1; D is unresolved. This CDR3 has 11 amino acids. Trimming left V 8 bases short and J 0 bases short, with 7 bases between. The V gene's germline CDR1 is DFQATT and CDR2 SNEGSKA (reference sequence). Here the CDR3 DNA reads TGCAGTCCAGAGATGAACACTGAAGCTTTCTTT. This codes for CSPEMNTEAFF.

The chain uses TRBV15 and TRBJ2-7; 7 bases match TRBD2. The V and J ends lost 1 base and 3 bases, in that order; junction bases with no gene match: 6. Germline CDR1 reads LNHNV; CDR2 reads YYDKDF (reference sequence). The CDR3 covers 15 residues. The CDR3 loop reads CATSRVQAGYYEQYF. CDR3 bases: TGTGCCACCAGCAGAGTTCAAGCGGGGTACTACGAGCAGTACTTC.